Shown below are 19 T cell receptor beta chains from a single sample sequenced in a study of breast tumors, draining lymph nodes, adjacent tissues. TCRdb reprocessed the multiplex PCR reads via MiXCR and lists one record per CDR3 protein. The top ten clones hold roughly 19% of a sample with some 66,000 distinct CDR3 sequences, roughly 57% of them seen once. The sequencing sample was made of breast tumor tissue. Receptors originate from a female donor with breast cancer. Some clones in this sample may be carry-over from other donors' samples.

This clonotype was recorded at least ten times. This chain joins TRBV6-5 and TRBJ2-1; D is perhaps TRBD2 (6 bases). Germline V gene data show CDR1 as MNHEY and CDR2 as SVGAGI. The length of the CDR3 is 16 residues. Trimming took 5 bases from V and 8 from J, leaving 22 bases between them. CDR3 region: CASSTPRGPSRDEQFF. Written as DNA, the CDR3 is TGTGCCAGCAGTACCCCGCGGGGCCCGAGCAGGGATGAGCAGTTCTTC.

The chain uses TRBV29-1 and TRBJ2-1, with 11 bases fitting TRBD2. CDR3 length: 17 residues. The germline gives CDR1 SQVTM, CDR2 ANQGSEA. The trim removed 7 bases at V and 2 bases at J, leaving 13 bases unmatched. CDR3 residues: CSALPYLLAGAYNEQFF. In DNA, the CDR3 is TGCAGCGCCCTACCTTATTTACTAGCGGGAGCCTACAATGAGCAGTTCTTC.

This chain links TRBV18 with TRBJ1-5; D possibly corresponds to TRBD1 (6 bases). The CDR3 consists of 16 residues. The germline CDR1 and CDR2 sequences are KGHSH and LQKENI. V gave up 3 bases and J gave up 11 bases, with 23 bases separating them. DNA for the CDR3: TGTGCCAGCTCACCCGTTACTAGCGGGGGGCTGGAGACCCAGCATTTT. Its translation is CASSPVTSGGLETQHF.

This clonotype was counted ten times or more. V gene TRBV4-3 combines with J gene TRBJ2-3; no definite D call. The CDR3 is 14 residues long. Germline CDR1 reads LGHNA; CDR2 reads YSLEER. V was pared by 6 bases and J by 0 bases, with 10 bases between. CDR3 sequence reads: CASSATASTDTQYF. DNA for the CDR3: TGCGCCAGCAGTGCGACGGCAAGCACAGATACGCAGTATTTT.

The V and J genes are TRBV2 and TRBJ2-6; 8 bases line up with TRBD1. The CDR3 length is 13 residues. Germline V gene lookup returns CDR1 SNHLY and CDR2 FYNNEI. J lost 9 bases, V lost 4 bases, and 2 bases had no gene match. CDR3 residues: CASSGQGINVLTF. Here the CDR3 DNA reads TGTGCCAGCAGTGGACAGGGGATCAACGTCCTGACTTTC.

Concerning this clonotype: This may arise from a read error, as a much more abundant clone is one base away. CDR3 region: CASSFQGAHTNEQLF. The DNA for the CDR3 is TGTGCCAGCAGCTTTCAGGGGGCCCATACAAATGAGCAGCTCTTC. The chain combines TRBV5-8 with TRBJ2-1, with 8 nucleotides matching TRBD1. CDR1 is SGHTS and CDR2 is YDEGEE in the germline V gene. The CDR3 loop spans 15 amino acids. Full variable domain (outside the CDR3, taken from reference TRBV5-8 and TRBJ2-1): EAGVTQSPTHLIKTRGQQATLRCSPISGHTSVYWYQQALGLGLQFLLWYDEGEERNRGNFPPRFSGRQFPNYSSELNVNALELEDSALYLCASSFQGAHTNEQLFGPGTRLTVL.

This clonotype was counted at least ten times. The J gene is TRBJ2-4, the V gene TRBV13; D uncertain. This CDR3 has 12 residues. Between the trimmed V and J ends, which lost 5 bases and 3 bases, there was a span of 5 bases. CDR1 and CDR2 (germline): PRHDT, FYEKMQ (reference sequence). CDR3 sequence (DNA): TGTGCCAGCAGCCGGGTCAAAAACATTCAGTACTTC. As protein: CASSRVKNIQYF.

In the case of this clonotype: It may be a read error: a sequence one base away is much more abundant. The genes are TRBV6-1 and TRBJ2-2; 7 bases are a match to TRBD1. This CDR3 contains 17 residues. Germline CDR1 and CDR2: MNHNS and SASEGT. As DNA, the CDR3 is TGTGCCAGCAGTGTCCACCAGGGGGTTTGGAACACCGGGGAGCCGTTTTTT. Translating gives CASSVHQGVWNTGEPFF.

This chain links TRBV11-1 with TRBJ2-3, with 9 bases lining up with TRBD2. CDR1 is SGHAT and CDR2 is FQDESV in the germline V gene (reference sequence). V lost 6 bases to trimming and J lost 4 bases; unmatched junction nucleotides: 14. This CDR3 is built from 17 residues. CDR3 in amino acids: CASSAQTAGGRADTQYF. Written as DNA, the CDR3 is TGTGCCAGCAGTGCTCAGACAGCGGGGGGAAGGGCAGATACGCAGTATTTT.

This clonotype has ten or more counts. This may come from a read error, since a much larger clone is one base off. This chain uses TRBV20-1 with TRBJ2-5; D is perhaps TRBD2 (5 bases). The CDR3 is 17 amino acids. Germline V gene data show CDR1 as DFQATT and CDR2 as SNEGSKA (reference sequence). The germline V and J ends were trimmed by 2 bases and 4 bases, with 23 bases remaining between them. CDR3 sequence: CSARLPRGAAGVETQYF. CDR3 bases: TGCAGTGCTAGACTCCCCCGGGGAGCGGCAGGTGTAGAGACCCAGTACTTC.

This sequence joins TRBV7-2 and TRBJ2-7; D uncertain. This CDR3 spans 12 amino acids. The V end lost 4 bases, the J end lost 5 bases, and 9 bases lay between the germline ends. Germline CDR1 reads SGHTA; CDR2 reads FQGNSA. This chain's CDR3 is CASSSSAHEQYF. As DNA, the CDR3 is TGTGCCAGCAGCTCATCGGCGCACGAGCAGTACTTC.

At least ten counts were recorded for this clonotype. The chain carries TRBV6-6 and TRBJ2-1, with 8 positions matching TRBD2. The V segment lost 0 bases and the J segment 8 bases; nucleotides outside the gene matches: 3. The germline gives CDR1 MNHNY, CDR2 SVGAGI (reference sequence). The CDR3 has 14 amino acids. The CDR3 loop is CASSYSEAGDEQFF. The CDR3 DNA reads as TGTGCCAGCAGTTACTCGGAAGCGGGGGATGAGCAGTTCTTC.

V usage is TRBV6-5 and J usage is TRBJ1-2; D is perhaps TRBD1 (6 bases). The CDR3 length is 16 residues. The germline CDR1 and CDR2 sequences are MNHEY and SVGAGI. V was clipped by 2 bases and J by 2 bases, with 15 bases between them. DNA of the CDR3: TGTGCCAGCAGTTACACTACTCGACAGGAGAACTATGGCTACACCTTC. This encodes CASSYTTRQENYGYTF.

This chain uses TRBV7-8 with TRBJ1-4, with 7 bases fitting TRBD1. The J segment lost 7 bases and the V segment lost 5 bases, leaving 13 bases of the junction unmatched. Germline CDR1 reads SGHVS; CDR2 reads FQNEAQ. CDR3 size: 16 residues. CDR3 in DNA: TGTGCCAGCAGCCCTTGGGGGAGGGGGCCAAGTGAAAAACTGTTTTTT. Protein: CASSPWGRGPSEKLFF.

DNA for the CDR3: TGTGCCAGCAGCTTAGGCGGACAGTTCACAGATACGCAGTATTTT. Translating it yields CASSLGGQFTDTQYF. The genes are TRBV7-9 and TRBJ2-3; maybe TRBD1 (6 bases). The CDR3 loop spans 15 amino acids. CDR1 SEHNR and CDR2 FQNEAQ come from the germline V gene (reference sequence). Trimming took off 1 base at V and 2 bases at J, with 10 bases between the two ends.

The chain uses TRBV6-6 and TRBJ1-6, with 7 nucleotides matching TRBD1. Per the germline V gene, CDR1 is MNHNY and CDR2 is SVGAGI (reference sequence). CDR3 size: 15 residues. The V and J ends lost 6 bases and 4 bases, in that order; junction bases with no gene match: 6. CDR3 sequence reads: CASSDGTAYNSPLHF. CDR3 coding DNA: TGTGCCAGCAGCGACGGGACAGCTTATAATTCACCCCTCCACTTT.

This clonotype was detected ten times or more. Just one base apart from a much larger clone, this may be a read error. The chain is built from TRBV10-2 and TRBJ2-3; D call uncertain. Germline V gene data show CDR1 as WSHSY and CDR2 as SAAADI. The CDR3 is 12 residues long. V shed 0 bases and J shed 4 bases, with 2 bases lying between them. The CDR3 reads CASSESSDTQYF. CDR3 nucleotide sequence: TGCGCCAGCAGTGAGTCCTCAGATACGCAGTATTTT.

In this sample, this clonotype turned up a few times. This rearrangement joins TRBV4-2 to TRBJ1-6; D is undetermined. This CDR3 is 13 amino acids long. Germline V gene lookup returns CDR1 LGHNA and CDR2 YNFKEQ. The germline V and J ends were trimmed by 5 bases and 8 bases, with 10 bases remaining between them. CDR3 bases: TGTGCCAGCAGCTTGGTAAACGATTCACCCCTCCACTTT. Its translation is CASSLVNDSPLHF.

V gene TRBV2 combines with J gene TRBJ2-7; 10 bases line up with TRBD2. Germline CDR1 and CDR2: SNHLY and FYNNEI. The ends lost 7 bases at V and 3 bases at J; junction bases unmatched: 9. This CDR3 contains 15 residues. The CDR3 region is CASMAGLAGDYEQYF. The DNA of the CDR3 is TGTGCCAGCATGGCTGGGCTAGCGGGAGACTACGAGCAGTACTTC.